The present T cell receptor beta chain was sequenced within a study of cytomegalovirus exposure and HLA in healthy donors. Study-wide background: Genotyping showed about 80% of 350 to 400 donors falling in the Caucasian-associated ancestry cluster. Study-wide results and limits: The study put around 180 TCR beta chains on its list as cytomegalovirus-associated. Despite most TCR sequences being rare, some public TCRs occurred in many donors.

Worth noting for this clone: Its antigen remains unknown.

Vbeta (60) and Jbeta (13) primers were used in the PCR. Repertoires were generated with immunoSEQ multiplex PCR, while TCRdb's copy carries only in-frame clones and drops some. The data contain about 200,000 clones, over 75% of them singletons. The receptor was isolated from a woman aged 30 to 39 in good health and CMV-seronegative. The sequencing input was PBMCs.

This chain's CDR3 is CSADAGTGTYEQYF. DNA of the CDR3: TGCAGCGCTGACGCCGGGACAGGTACCTACGAGCAGTACTTC. The rearrangement uses TRBV29-1 and TRBJ2-7; 8 bases line up with TRBD1. Germline assignment: CDR1 SQVTM and CDR2 ANQGSEA. V trimming: 7 bases; J trimming: 2 bases; junction bases outside the gene matches: 10. The CDR3 is 14 residues long.